The rows below give T cell receptor beta chains drawn from one sample of a study of T cell responses to AZD1222 COVID-19 vaccine. The method was immunoSEQ multiplex PCR; TCRdb's version includes in-frame clones alone and lacks a portion of them. The sample holds roughly 140,000 clones, around 87% seen once. This specimen consisted of peripheral blood, obtained 28 days after the second AZD1222 dose. The source of these receptors is an adult who received the AZD1222 COVID-19 vaccine. Each CDR3 is given with its conserved first and last residue. D genes are given only for firm matches. For some rows the clone size is stated as once, few or many, or as a class when expanded; others skip it.

clone_size: .; j_call: TRBJ1-4; d_call: TRBD1; v_call: TRBV6-1; cdr3_nt: TGTGCCAGCAGTGAAGTAAGGACAGGACCCAATGAAAAACTGTTTTTT; cdr3_aa: CASSEVRTGPNEKLFF
clone_size: .; j_call: TRBJ2-3; d_call: .; v_call: TRBV7-3; cdr3_nt: TGTGCCAGCAGCTTAGGCGCAGATACGCAGTATTTT; cdr3_aa: CASSLGADTQYF
clone_size: .; j_call: TRBJ2-5; d_call: TRBD2; v_call: TRBV18; cdr3_nt: TGTGCCAGCTCACCCACTAGCGGGAGGTTAGGAGAGACCCAGTACTTC; cdr3_aa: CASSPTSGRLGETQYF
clone_size: .; j_call: TRBJ2-5; d_call: TRBD2; v_call: TRBV7-2; cdr3_nt: TGTGCCAGCAGTTTAGCGGGAGTCGAAGAGACCCAGTACTTC; cdr3_aa: CASSLAGVEETQYF
clone_size: .; j_call: TRBJ1-5; d_call: .; v_call: TRBV6-5; cdr3_nt: TGTGCCAGCTACGGAGGCGGTAGCAATCAGCCCCAGCATTTT; cdr3_aa: CASYGGGSNQPQHF
clone_size: few; j_call: TRBJ2-7; d_call: TRBD2; v_call: TRBV6-5; cdr3_nt: TGTGCCAGCAGTTACACCCCGGGACTAGCGGGAGAGGAGCAGTACTTC; cdr3_aa: CASSYTPGLAGEEQYF
clone_size: .; j_call: TRBJ1-1; d_call: TRBD1; v_call: TRBV5-1; cdr3_nt: TGCGCCAGCAGCGCAACCGGGACAGGGGGCACTGAAGCTTTCTTT; cdr3_aa: CASSATGTGGTEAFF
clone_size: .; j_call: TRBJ2-7; d_call: TRBD2; v_call: TRBV28; cdr3_nt: TGTGCCAGCAGTTTATGGACTAGCGGGAGCTACGAGCAGTACTTC; cdr3_aa: CASSLWTSGSYEQYF
clone_size: many; j_call: TRBJ1-1; d_call: TRBD1; v_call: TRBV19; cdr3_nt: TGTGCCAGTACATCGACAGGGGGGGCGAACACTGAAGCTTTCTTT; cdr3_aa: CASTSTGGANTEAFF
clone_size: .; j_call: TRBJ2-7; d_call: .; v_call: TRBV27; cdr3_nt: TGTGCCAGCAGTTTAAGATTCTCCTACGAGCAGTACTTC; cdr3_aa: CASSLRFSYEQYF
clone_size: .; j_call: TRBJ1-1; d_call: .; v_call: TRBV30; cdr3_nt: TGTGCCTGGAGTGGGCGGGGCACTGAAGCTTTCTTT; cdr3_aa: CAWSGRGTEAFF
clone_size: once; j_call: TRBJ2-1; d_call: TRBD2; v_call: TRBV7-2; cdr3_nt: TGTGCCAGCAGCAAGGGGAGCGGGAGGACTGAGCAGTTCTTC; cdr3_aa: CASSKGSGRTEQFF
clone_size: once; j_call: TRBJ1-5; d_call: .; v_call: TRBV9; cdr3_nt: TGTGCCAGCAGCGTAGGAGGGCGTCAGCCCCAGCATTTT; cdr3_aa: CASSVGGRQPQHF
clone_size: .; j_call: TRBJ2-2; d_call: TRBD1; v_call: TRBV30; cdr3_nt: TGTGCCTGGTTTGGAGACAGGGGTAAAACCGGGGAGCTGTTTTTT; cdr3_aa: CAWFGDRGKTGELFF
clone_size: once; j_call: TRBJ2-5; d_call: .; v_call: TRBV18; cdr3_nt: TGTGCCAGCTCACCACTTCACAATGCGGGGGAGACCCAGTACTTC; cdr3_aa: CASSPLHNAGETQYF
clone_size: .; j_call: TRBJ1-3; d_call: .; v_call: TRBV28; cdr3_nt: TGTGCCAGCAAAAAGGGTCCCTCTGGAAACACCATATATTTT; cdr3_aa: CASKKGPSGNTIYF
clone_size: .; j_call: TRBJ2-1; d_call: .; v_call: TRBV5-4; cdr3_nt: TGTGCCAGCAGCTTATCTCCGATGGATGAGCAGTTCTTC; cdr3_aa: CASSLSPMDEQFF
clone_size: few; j_call: TRBJ2-7; d_call: .; v_call: TRBV18; cdr3_nt: TGTGCCAGCTCACTTATAGGGTTATCCTACGAGCAGTACTTC; cdr3_aa: CASSLIGLSYEQYF
clone_size: few; j_call: TRBJ2-1; d_call: .; v_call: TRBV6-1; cdr3_nt: TGTGCCAGCAGTGAAAGGAAGAACAATGAGCAGTTCTTC; cdr3_aa: CASSERKNNEQFF